This T cell receptor beta chain was retrieved from a study of blood T cell repertoires in COVID-19. Some clones are missing from TCRdb's copy, which holds only in-frame ones; the method was immunoSEQ multiplex PCR. The data contain hundreds of thousands of clones, approximately 88% of them singletons. This clone was observed once. The CDR3 is 15 amino acids. Trimming left V 1 base short and J 5 bases short, with 14 bases between. Germline values: CDR1 MGHRA, CDR2 YSYEKL. This receptor was obtained from a woman between 45 and 65 years old with COVID-19, enrolled during active disease. Sequenced material: peripheral blood. The chain is built from TRBV4-1 and TRBJ1-1; perhaps TRBD1 as D (5 bases). The CDR3 is CASSQGFGGGTEAFF. CDR3 nucleotides: TGCGCCAGCAGCCAAGGTTTTGGGGGGGGGACTGAAGCTTTCTTT.